This T cell receptor (beta chain) stems from a study of CD8+CD57+ T cells in acquired aplastic anemia. The sequenced patients had an expansion of CD8+CD57+ cells seen by flow cytometry. Germline V gives CDR1 SNHLY, CDR2 FYNNEI. The CDR3 loop spans 15 amino acids. The J segment lost 0 bases and the V segment lost 5 bases, leaving 6 bases of the junction unmatched. Researchers used genomic DNA as the template to profile TCR beta VDJ and CDR3. One entry per CDR3 protein results from TCRdb running MiXCR on the reads. The sample lists hundreds of thousands of distinct CDR3 sequences; 45% to 65% were seen once.

This chain connects TRBV2 to TRBJ2-7, with TRBD1 matching over 8 bases. The TCR was taken from a human donor with aplastic anemia. The sequenced material came from sorted CD4+, CD8+, or CD8+CD57+ T cells (not recorded which) from PBMCs. This CDR3 reads CASSMDRDGSYEQYF. In DNA, the CDR3 is TGTGCCAGCAGTATGGACAGGGATGGCTCCTACGAGCAGTACTTC.